Listed below are T cell receptor beta chains from one sample, sequenced in a study of T cells in Graves' hyperthyroidism and ophthalmopathy. TCRdb independently ran MiXCR on the multiplex PCR reads; one entry per CDR3 protein. The repertoire includes about 700,000 distinct CDR3 sequences, approximately 14% of them detected once, and 9.5% to 13% sits in the top ten. The sequencing input was blood. All receptors derive from a woman younger than 35 with Graves' hyperthyroidism. Both conserved end residues are part of each CDR3.

>TRBJ1-2|TRBV7-9
CASSWTGTEYGYTF
>TRBJ1-1|TRBV4-1
CASSQTSNTEAFF
>TRBJ2-7|TRBV5-1
CASSLAPAPSYEQYF
>TRBJ2-1|TRBV28
CASFSGTQYNEQFF
>TRBJ2-3|TRBV20-1
CSARDGRGRDTQYF
>TRBJ2-6|TRBV5-1
CASSLYGAGQPGSGANVLTF
>TRBJ1-4|TRBV19
CASSRDLGLEKLFF
>TRBJ1-5|TRBV30
CAWSPQARGVSNQPQHF
>TRBJ1-4|TRBV20-1
CSARDRGATNEKPFF
>TRBJ2-1|TRBV7-9
CASSLGQGGREQFF
>TRBJ1-5|TRBV24-1
CATSDTGSNQPQHF
>TRBJ2-1|TRBV19
CASSITVDSYNEQFF
>TRBJ2-1|TRBV7-9
CASSPLGTSEINEQFF
>TRBJ1-2|TRBV15
CATSRDPRASSVYGYTF
>TRBJ1-3|TRBV7-9
CASSSILKSDSSGNTIYF
>TRBJ2-1|TRBV11-2
CASSLLPGREGRWSSYNEQFF
>TRBJ2-3|TRBV28
CASSLSVPRDTQYF
>TRBJ2-1|TRBV28
CASSLWIRTSYNEQFF
>TRBJ1-1|TRBV20-1
CSAWGRNTEAFF
>TRBJ2-1|TRBV12-3/TRBV12-4
CASSQPKGTSSYNEQFF
>TRBJ2-1|TRBV11-2
CASSRIQGARRSYNEQFF
>TRBJ1-5|TRBV28
CASKYFRYSNQPQHF
>TRBJ1-3|TRBV20-1
CSARDLGSSGNTIYF